Below are 23 T cell receptor beta chains sequenced from a single sample in a study of blood T cell repertoires in COVID-19. Repertoires were generated with immunoSEQ multiplex PCR, while TCRdb's copy carries only in-frame clones and drops some. The repertoire holds over 100,000 clones, around 86% seen once, with roughly a tenth in the top ten. The sequenced material came from peripheral blood. These receptors were collected from a man older than 75 with acute or convalescent COVID-19.

About this clone: A read error may account for a junction end that differs from germline. V and J are TRBV25-1 and TRBJ2-1; D perhaps matches TRBD1 (6 bases). Germline V gene data show CDR1 as MGHDK and CDR2 as SYGVNS. This CDR3 spans 14 amino acids. The CDR3 region is CASSRQGNYIEQFF. The CDR3 DNA is TGTGCCAGCAGTCGGCAGGGGAACTACATTGAGCAGTTCTTC.

In DNA form, the CDR3 reads TGTGCCAGCAGCGTTGGCAGGGGTAAGACCCAAGAGACCCAGTACTTC. As protein: CASSVGRGKTQETQYF. The chain is built from TRBV9 and TRBJ2-5; weak D call: TRBD1 (6 bases). The V gene's germline CDR1 is SGDLS and CDR2 YYNGEE. The CDR3 sequence is 16 residues long. Between the trimmed V and J ends, which lost 2 bases and 1 base, there was a span of 15 bases.

The chain couples TRBV5-1 to TRBJ2-1; 16 bases agree with TRBD2. This CDR3 comprises 18 residues. Trimming cost V 4 bases and J 13 bases; bases outside gene matches: 17. Germline V gene sequence: CDR1 SGHRS, CDR2 YFSETQ. DNA for the CDR3: TGCGCCAGCAGCCGTCCCGGGACTAGCGGGGGGGATGGAGGGCGACAGTTCTTC. It encodes CASSRPGTSGGDGGRQFF.

This clone was detected a few times. The chain's CDR3 is CASSPDRAGNEQFF. CDR3 nucleotide sequence: TGCGCCAGCAGCCCGGACAGGGCAGGCAATGAGCAGTTCTTC. The genes are TRBV5-1 and TRBJ2-1, with 8 bases lining up with TRBD1. The V gene's germline CDR1 is SGHRS and CDR2 YFSETQ. The CDR3 extends over 14 amino acids. Trimming removed 4 bases from V and 6 bases from J; junction bases left unmatched: 6. The variable domain in full, completed from reference TRBV5-1 and TRBJ2-1, reads KAGVTQTPRYLIKTRGQQVTLSCSPISGHRSVSWYQQTPGQGLQFLFEYFSETQRNKGNFPGRFSGRQFSNSRSEMNVSTLELGDSALYLCASSPDRAGNEQFFGPGTRLTVL.

This clone was found once. Other DNA sequences in the same sample also yield this CDR3. The chain uses TRBV5-1 and TRBJ2-3, with 7 bases fitting TRBD1. The germline V gene encodes CDR1 SGHRS and CDR2 YFSETQ. Germline trimming cut 4 bases from V and 1 base from J; bases unmatched to any gene: 0. The CDR3 is 13 amino acids. The CDR3 DNA sequence: TGCGCCAGCAGCGGACAGGGCACAGATACGCAGTATTTT. Translation gives CASSGQGTDTQYF.

This chain connects TRBV7-8 to TRBJ2-5; D not certain. Between the trimmed V and J ends, which lost 1 base and 4 bases, there was a span of 4 bases. There are 12 residues in the CDR3. From germline, CDR1 is SGHVS and CDR2 FQNEAQ. CDR3 amino acids: CASSLVGETQYF. The CDR3 bases are TGTGCCAGCAGCTTAGTCGGAGAGACCCAGTACTTC.

The gene calls are TRBV6-1 and TRBJ1-6, with D tentatively TRBD1 (5 bases). The V end was cut by 0 bases, the J end by 0 bases, with 12 bases between. Germline CDR1 and CDR2: MNHNS and SASEGT. This CDR3 comprises 18 residues. The CDR3 sequence is CASSEANQGSSYNSPLHF. CDR3 DNA: TGTGCCAGCAGTGAAGCGAATCAGGGAAGCTCCTATAATTCACCCCTCCACTTT.

The chain joins TRBV12-3 or TRBV12-4 to TRBJ1-1, with D hard to call. Between the trimmed V and J ends, which lost 3 bases and 7 bases, there was a span of 6 bases. The CDR3 is made up of 11 amino acids. For the CDR3, the DNA is TGTGCCAGCAGTTTTCGGGTTGAAGCTTTCTTT. Translating it yields CASSFRVEAFF.

V gene TRBV19 combines with J gene TRBJ2-1; 10 bases map to TRBD1. J was trimmed by 9 bases and V by 5 bases; bases with no gene match: 4. Looked up from germline, CDR1 is LNHDA and CDR2 is SQIVND (reference sequence). This CDR3 spans 13 amino acids. CDR3 protein: CASSPGQGFEQFF. The CDR3 DNA sequence: TGTGCCAGTAGTCCGGGACAGGGGTTTGAGCAGTTCTTC.

The rearrangement uses TRBV24-1 and TRBJ2-2; 9 bases line up with TRBD1. Unmatched junction bases numbered 3, after V lost 0 bases and J lost 5 bases. Germline V gene sequence: CDR1 KGHDR, CDR2 SFDVKD. The CDR3 loop spans 16 amino acids. CDR3 nucleotide sequence: TGTGCCACCAGTGATTTGGGACAGGGGAAAACCGGGGAGCTGTTTTTT. The encoded protein is CATSDLGQGKTGELFF.

The chain combines TRBV19 with TRBJ2-1, with 7 bases matching TRBD2. V was clipped by 3 bases and J by 6 bases; unmatched bases: 8. This CDR3 has 15 amino acids. CDR1 and CDR2 from the germline V gene are LNHDA and SQIVND (reference sequence). The CDR3 region has the DNA TGTGCCAGTAGTATGATGTCGGGAGGAGGCAATGAGCAGTTCTTC. It translates to CASSMMSGGGNEQFF.

The chain uses TRBV19 and TRBJ1-1; 8 bases align to TRBD1. The V and J ends lost 7 bases and 4 bases, in that order; junction bases with no gene match: 5. Germline values: CDR1 LNHDA, CDR2 SQIVND (reference sequence). The CDR3 covers 13 residues. DNA of the CDR3: TGTGCCAGTACAGGGGGCTGGGGCACTGAAGCTTTCTTT. This translates into CASTGGWGTEAFF. The full variable domain, in which reference TRBV19 and TRBJ1-1 provide the parts outside the CDR3, is DGGITQSPKYLFRKEGQNVTLSCEQNLNHDAMYWYRQDPGQGLRLIYYSQIVNDFQKGDIAEGYSVSREKKESFPLTVTSAQKNPTAFYLCASTGGWGTEAFFGQGTRLTVV.

V gene TRBV5-1 combines with J gene TRBJ2-7, with 7 nucleotides matching TRBD2. This CDR3 has 13 residues. Trimming at V came to 4 bases and at J to 6 bases, leaving 7 bases not matched to a gene. Germline CDR1 and CDR2: SGHRS and YFSETQ. The CDR3 loop is CASSPRLASEQYF. CDR3 coding DNA: TGCGCCAGCAGCCCCCGACTAGCTTCCGAGCAGTACTTC. The entire variable domain, with the rest obtained from reference TRBV5-1 and TRBJ2-7, is as follows: KAGVTQTPRYLIKTRGQQVTLSCSPISGHRSVSWYQQTPGQGLQFLFEYFSETQRNKGNFPGRFSGRQFSNSRSEMNVSTLELGDSALYLCASSPRLASEQYFGPGTRLTVT.

This chain joins TRBV28 and TRBJ1-4; D is uncertain. Deletions cut 3 bases from V and 7 bases from J, with 21 bases between. From germline, CDR1 is MDHEN and CDR2 SYDVKM. The CDR3 has 17 residues. CDR3 residues: CASSFGERTGGSEKLFF. CDR3 sequence (DNA): TGTGCCAGCAGTTTCGGCGAGAGGACGGGAGGTAGTGAAAAACTGTTTTTT.

This clone was seen just once. This chain connects TRBV25-1 to TRBJ1-1; possibly TRBD1 for D (5 bases). Trimming took 3 bases from V and 3 from J, leaving 23 bases between them. CDR1 MGHDK and CDR2 SYGVNS come from the germline V gene. The CDR3 has 18 residues. The CDR3 reads CASSDPRANRGLYTEAFF. The CDR3 DNA reads as TGTGCCAGCAGTGACCCCAGGGCTAACAGAGGCTTATACACTGAAGCTTTCTTT.

CDR3 loop: CASRLGGATEAFF. CDR3 sequence (DNA): TGTGCCAGCAGGTTGGGGGGGGCAACTGAAGCTTTCTTT. The rearrangement joins TRBV12-3 or TRBV12-4 to TRBJ1-1; D is perhaps TRBD1 (6 bases). The CDR3 runs 13 residues. V lost 6 bases and J 5 bases, leaving 13 bases between the germline ends.

The V gene is TRBV6-4, the J gene TRBJ1-2; the D gene is possibly TRBD1 (6 bases). V was pared by 5 bases and J by 5 bases, with 21 bases between. Germline CDR1 and CDR2: MRHNA and SNTAGT. This CDR3 spans 16 amino acids. The CDR3: CASSPDYQTGQYGYTF. CDR3 sequence (DNA): TGTGCCAGCAGTCCCGACTACCAGACAGGCCAATATGGCTACACCTTC.

This clone has more than one count but fewer than ten. The chain joins TRBV20-1 to TRBJ1-1; 7 bases agree with TRBD1. The junction had 5 bases not matched to a gene; V was cut back by 6 bases and J by 7 bases. The germline V gene has CDR1 DFQATT and CDR2 SNEGSKA (reference sequence). The CDR3 totals 11 residues. CDR3: CSATGDVEAFF. The CDR3 region has the DNA TGCAGTGCCACAGGGGACGTTGAAGCTTTCTTT.

V gene TRBV7-2 combines with J gene TRBJ2-3, with 14 nucleotides matching TRBD2. V shed 5 bases and J 1 base; nucleotides not matched to a gene: 2. The CDR3 runs 16 residues. The V gene's germline CDR1 is SGHTA and CDR2 FQGNSA. CDR3 in DNA: TGTGCCAGCAGCGCGGGACTAGCGGGAGGCACAGATACGCAGTATTTT. Protein: CASSAGLAGGTDTQYF.

The rearrangement links TRBV9 to TRBJ1-1, with 7 bases aligning to TRBD1. CDR1 is SGDLS and CDR2 is YYNGEE in the germline V gene. Trimming removed 0 bases from V and 4 bases from J; junction bases left unmatched: 0. The CDR3 sequence is 13 residues long. The CDR3 sequence: CASSVDRGTEAFF. In DNA, the CDR3 is TGTGCCAGCAGCGTAGACAGGGGCACTGAAGCTTTCTTT.

The chain couples TRBV3-1 (or the pseudogene TRBV3-2) to TRBJ2-1; 9 bases map to TRBD1. The V gene's germline CDR1 is LGHDT and CDR2 YNNKEL (reference sequence). There are 14 residues in the CDR3. Losses at the gene ends were 4 bases for V and 8 bases for J; bases not matched to a gene: 6. The CDR3 loop reads CASSRPGQGHEQFF. For the CDR3, the DNA is TGTGCCAGCAGCCGGCCGGGACAGGGACATGAGCAGTTCTTC.

J is TRBJ2-7 and V is TRBV9; no clear D. Germline V CDR1 and CDR2: SGDLS, YYNGEE. Trimming pared 2 bases from V and 11 bases from J, leaving 14 bases between. The CDR3 length is 12 residues. In DNA form, the CDR3 reads TGTGCCAGCAGCGTCAGGCTCCCCTGGGAGTACTTC. Amino acid sequence: CASSVRLPWEYF.

The chain joins TRBV4-3 to TRBJ2-3; 9 nucleotides match TRBD2. Germline V gene sequence: CDR1 LGHNA, CDR2 YSLEER. The CDR3 runs 16 residues. Trimming at V came to 0 bases and at J to 4 bases, leaving 5 bases not matched to a gene. The CDR3 sequence is CASSQEYSGSADTQYF. Written as DNA, the CDR3 is TGCGCCAGCAGCCAAGAGTATAGCGGGAGTGCAGATACGCAGTATTTT.